This TCR beta chain derives from a study of T cell repertoires in cytomegalovirus infection. Study details: Both CMV infection and a matching HLA type were indicated by public TCR beta signatures.

TCRdb re-derived calls from the reads in MiXCR, one entry per CDR3 protein. The sample carries hundreds of thousands of distinct CDR3 sequences, about 42% recorded once. The germline V gene has CDR1 SGHVS and CDR2 FNYEAQ. This CDR3 region has 17 residues. Losses at the gene ends were 4 bases for V and 5 bases for J; bases not matched to a gene: 14. Overall study results and limits: Frequencies of public TCR beta families were cumulated, and this identified carriers of CMV plus the relevant HLA. CMV-specific TCR beta clonotypes restricted by HLA-C dominated the ex vivo response.

The sample holds a few counts of this clonotype. What it binds is unknown. Sequenced here: cultured PBMCs, sampled from culture after CMV antigen stimulation. This TCR was recovered from a human donor in good health (CMV status not recorded). Some clones in this sample may be carry-over from other donors' samples. This chain joins TRBV7-6 and TRBJ2-5; TRBD2 matches at 9 bases. The CDR3 nucleotides are TGTGCCAGCAGCTCCAAGACTAGCGGAGCCGAGGGGGAGACCCAGTACTTC. Protein product: CASSSKTSGAEGETQYF.